The 2 T cell receptor beta chains presented below share a single source sample, sequenced in a study of T cells after yellow fever vaccination. Each CDR3 protein gets one entry after TCRdb re-called the 5' RACE reads with MiXCR. The table has 150,000 to 200,000 distinct CDR3 sequences, almost 7% seen once; the top ten hold more than 2%. The sequencing used CD4+ T cells sorted from PBMCs, collected about 5 days after the first yellow fever vaccination. These receptors originate from a man aged 18 to 35 who received the YFV17D yellow fever vaccine.

This clonotype was seen at least ten times. The V gene is TRBV5-1, the J gene TRBJ2-3, with TRBD2 matching over 11 bases. V shed 2 bases and J 3 bases; nucleotides not matched to a gene: 2. The CDR3 has 15 amino acids. In germline, CDR1 is SGHRS, CDR2 YFSETQ. The CDR3: CASSFLAGGTDTQYF. The CDR3 DNA sequence: TGCGCCAGCAGCTTTCTAGCGGGGGGAACAGATACGCAGTATTTT. The full variable domain, completed using reference TRBV5-1 and TRBJ2-3, is KAGVTQTPRYLIKTRGQQVTLSCSPISGHRSVSWYQQTPGQGLQFLFEYFSETQRNKGNFPGRFSGRQFSNSRSEMNVSTLELGDSALYLCASSFLAGGTDTQYFGPGTRLTVL.

At least ten counts were recorded for this clonotype. The rearrangement links TRBV11-2 to TRBJ1-2; the D gene is possibly TRBD1 (5 bases). V was pared by 5 bases and J by 4 bases, with 11 bases between. The CDR3 contains 13 residues. Germline CDR1 reads SGHAT; CDR2 reads FQNNGV. The chain's CDR3 is CASSAGGVYGYTF. CDR3 sequence (DNA): TGTGCCAGCAGCGCTGGGGGGGTCTATGGCTACACCTTC.